This T cell receptor (beta chain) was profiled in a study of cytomegalovirus exposure and HLA in healthy donors. General study points: Relative to equally common others, HLA-associated TCR beta chains showed greater clonal expansion in a later analysis. Some V segments (TRBV6-2 and TRBV6-3 among them) were excluded as indistinguishable.

Primers: 60 Vbeta forward and 13 Jbeta reverse. In the authors' workflow: As a later analysis found, there were tens of millions of unique TCR beta chains, of which roughly 11 million were shared. This table comes from immunoSEQ multiplex PCR, and its TCRdb copy is limited to in-frame clones, with some not included. Clone size and V and J calls were adopted from that table, with D and trimming inferred from the DNA. The sample holds some 150,000 clones, around 79% seen once. This CDR3 comprises 13 residues. V shed 6 bases and J 0 bases; nucleotides not matched to a gene: 4. Germline V gene lookup returns CDR1 GTSNPN and CDR2 SVGIG (reference sequence). As for this clone: The antigen remains undetermined.

This rearrangement joins TRBV30 to TRBJ2-7; 8 bases are shared with TRBD1. Sequencing input: PBMCs. This TCR was sampled from a woman aged 40 to 50 in good health and CMV-seronegative. CDR3 nucleotide sequence: TGTGCCTGCGGGACAGGAGTCTCCTACGAGCAGTACTTC. It codes for CACGTGVSYEQYF.